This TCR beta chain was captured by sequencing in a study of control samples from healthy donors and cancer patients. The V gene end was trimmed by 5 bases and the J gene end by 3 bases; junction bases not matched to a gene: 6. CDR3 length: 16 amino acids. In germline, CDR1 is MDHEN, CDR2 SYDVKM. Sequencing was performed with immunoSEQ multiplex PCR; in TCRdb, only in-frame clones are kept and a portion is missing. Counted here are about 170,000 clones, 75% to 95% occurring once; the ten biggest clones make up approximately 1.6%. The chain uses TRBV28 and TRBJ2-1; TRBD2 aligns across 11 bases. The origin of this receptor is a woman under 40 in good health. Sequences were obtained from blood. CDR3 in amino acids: CASSVSGTSGYNEQFF. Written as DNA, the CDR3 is TGTGCCAGCAGTGTGTCCGGGACTAGCGGCTACAATGAGCAGTTCTTC.